This TCR beta chain was captured by sequencing in a study of cytomegalovirus exposure and HLA in healthy donors. Across the study: Early on, a data release was issued that held some 85 million unique TCRs from HLA-typed donors. Study results and caveats: Specific recognition of CMV antigens was confirmed in vitro for a few chains (all CMV-associated). The only immune exposure information that was available was CMV serostatus.

Primers included in the PCR were 60 Vbeta and 13 Jbeta primers. The repertoire was sequenced with immunoSEQ multiplex PCR; TCRdb's copy has only in-frame clones and lacks some. The sample has about 120,000 clones; 65% to 90% are singletons. As for this clone: The antigen is unknown.

This CDR3 comprises 17 residues. Per germline, CDR1 LGHNA and CDR2 YSLEER. V shed 1 base and J 4 bases; nucleotides not matched to a gene: 9. The chain combines TRBV4-3 with TRBJ2-3; 9 bases map to TRBD2. Sequenced input: PBMCs. The TCR was taken from a man in his thirties or forties in good health and CMV-seronegative. CDR3 nucleotides: TGCGCCAGCAGCCAAGCTGTGAGTAGCGGGGGCGCAGATACGCAGTATTTT. Its protein product is CASSQAVSSGGADTQYF.